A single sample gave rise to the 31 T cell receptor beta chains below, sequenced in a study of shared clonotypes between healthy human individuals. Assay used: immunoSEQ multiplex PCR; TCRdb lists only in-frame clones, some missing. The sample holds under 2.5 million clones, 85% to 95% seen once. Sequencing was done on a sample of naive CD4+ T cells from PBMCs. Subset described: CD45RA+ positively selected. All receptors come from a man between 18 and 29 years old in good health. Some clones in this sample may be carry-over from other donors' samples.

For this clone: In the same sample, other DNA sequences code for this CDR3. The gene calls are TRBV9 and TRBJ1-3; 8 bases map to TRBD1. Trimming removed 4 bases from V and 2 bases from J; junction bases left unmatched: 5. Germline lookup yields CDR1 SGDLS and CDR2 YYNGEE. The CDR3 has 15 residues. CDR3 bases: TGTGCCAGCAGCCCCGGACAGGGTGCTGGAAACACCATATATTTT. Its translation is CASSPGQGAGNTIYF. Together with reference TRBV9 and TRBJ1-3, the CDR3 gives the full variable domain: DSGVTQTPKHLITATGQRVTLRCSPRSGDLSVYWYQQSLDQGLQFLIQYYNGEERAKGNILERFSAQQFPDLHSELNLSSLELGDSALYFCASSPGQGAGNTIYFGEGSWLTVV.

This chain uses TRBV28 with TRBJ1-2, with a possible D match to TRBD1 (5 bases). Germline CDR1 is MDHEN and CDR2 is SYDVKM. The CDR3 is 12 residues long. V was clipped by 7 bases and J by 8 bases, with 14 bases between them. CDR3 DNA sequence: TGTGCCAGCACCGTCCGGGGGTACGGCTACACCTTC. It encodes CASTVRGYGYTF.

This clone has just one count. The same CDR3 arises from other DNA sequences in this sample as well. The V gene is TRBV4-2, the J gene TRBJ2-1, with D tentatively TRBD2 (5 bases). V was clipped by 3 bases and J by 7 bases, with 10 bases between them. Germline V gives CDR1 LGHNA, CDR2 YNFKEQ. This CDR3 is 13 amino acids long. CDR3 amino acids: CASSQQRVNEQFF. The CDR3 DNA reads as TGTGCCAGCAGCCAGCAGAGGGTAAATGAGCAGTTCTTC.

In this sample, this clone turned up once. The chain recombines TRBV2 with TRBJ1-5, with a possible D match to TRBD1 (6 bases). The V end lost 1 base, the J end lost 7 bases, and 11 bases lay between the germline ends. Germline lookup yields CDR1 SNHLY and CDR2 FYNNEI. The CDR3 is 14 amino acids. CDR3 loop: CASSEGQVYQPQHF. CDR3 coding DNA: TGTGCCAGCAGTGAAGGACAGGTTTACCAGCCCCAGCATTTT.

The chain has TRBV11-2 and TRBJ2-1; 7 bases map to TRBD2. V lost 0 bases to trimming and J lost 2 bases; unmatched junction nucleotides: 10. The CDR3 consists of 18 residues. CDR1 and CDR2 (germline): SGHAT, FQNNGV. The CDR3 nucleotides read TGTGCCAGCAGCTTAGACCTCTTAACTGGGGGGGCCTACAATGAGCAGTTCTTC. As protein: CASSLDLLTGGAYNEQFF.

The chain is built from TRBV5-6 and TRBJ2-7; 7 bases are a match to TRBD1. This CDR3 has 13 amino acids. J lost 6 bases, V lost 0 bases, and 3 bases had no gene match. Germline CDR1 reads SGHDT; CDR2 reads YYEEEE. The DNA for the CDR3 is TGTGCCAGCAGCTTGGGACAGGGTCGCGAGCAGTACTTC. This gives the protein CASSLGQGREQYF.

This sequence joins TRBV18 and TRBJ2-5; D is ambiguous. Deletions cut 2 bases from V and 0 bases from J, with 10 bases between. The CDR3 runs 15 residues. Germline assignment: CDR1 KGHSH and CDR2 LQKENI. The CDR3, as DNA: TGTGCCAGCTCACCATTTTGGGGTTACCAAGAGACCCAGTACTTC. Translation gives CASSPFWGYQETQYF.

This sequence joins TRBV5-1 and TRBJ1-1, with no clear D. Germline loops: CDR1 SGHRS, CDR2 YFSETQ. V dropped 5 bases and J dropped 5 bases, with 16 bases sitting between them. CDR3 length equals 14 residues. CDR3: CASRYGDSNTEAFF. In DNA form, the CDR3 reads TGCGCCAGCAGATACGGGGATTCTAATACTGAAGCTTTCTTT.

For the CDR3, the DNA is TGTGCCAGCAGCCCCGGGACAGGGGGCGAAGGGGAGCTGTTTTTT. This translates into CASSPGTGGEGELFF. The chain is built from TRBV6-4 and TRBJ2-2, with TRBD1 identical over 12 bases. The germline V gene encodes CDR1 MRHNA and CDR2 SNTAGT. V dropped 6 bases and J dropped 8; count of bases not matched to a gene: 7. The CDR3 is 15 residues long.

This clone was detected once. The CDR3 coding sequence is TGTGCCAACCGAAAACCAGGGACAAGCCAAGAGACCCAGTACTTC. Translating gives CANRKPGTSQETQYF. V gene TRBV6-1 combines with J gene TRBJ2-5, with D possibly being TRBD1 (6 bases). The CDR3 contains 15 residues. Germline V gene data show CDR1 as MNHNS and CDR2 as SASEGT. Trimming took off 10 bases at V and 1 base at J, with 19 bases between the two ends.

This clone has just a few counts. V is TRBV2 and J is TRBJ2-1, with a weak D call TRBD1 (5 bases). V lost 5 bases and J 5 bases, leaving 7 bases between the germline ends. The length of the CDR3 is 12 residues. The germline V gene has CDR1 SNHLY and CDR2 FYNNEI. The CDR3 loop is CASSLTDNEQFF. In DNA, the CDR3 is TGTGCCAGCAGTCTGACAGACAATGAGCAGTTCTTC. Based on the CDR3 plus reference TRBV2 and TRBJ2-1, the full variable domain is EPEVTQTPSHQVTQMGQEVILRCVPISNHLYFYWYRQILGQKVEFLVSFYNNEISEKSEIFDDQFSVERPDGSNFTLKIRSTKLEDSAMYFCASSLTDNEQFFGPGTRLTVL.

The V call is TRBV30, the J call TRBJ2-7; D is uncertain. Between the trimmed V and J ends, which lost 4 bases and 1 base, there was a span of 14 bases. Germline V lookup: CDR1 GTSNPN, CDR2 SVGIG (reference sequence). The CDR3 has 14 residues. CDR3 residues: CAWTPAVFSYEQYF. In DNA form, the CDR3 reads TGTGCCTGGACCCCGGCCGTGTTTTCCTACGAGCAGTACTTC.

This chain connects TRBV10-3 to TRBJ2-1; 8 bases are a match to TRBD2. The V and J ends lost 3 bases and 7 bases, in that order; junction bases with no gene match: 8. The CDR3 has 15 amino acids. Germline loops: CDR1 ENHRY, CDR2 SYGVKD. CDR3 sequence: CAISDSAGGGNEQFF. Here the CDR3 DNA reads TGTGCCATCAGTGACTCGGCGGGAGGAGGGAATGAGCAGTTCTTC.

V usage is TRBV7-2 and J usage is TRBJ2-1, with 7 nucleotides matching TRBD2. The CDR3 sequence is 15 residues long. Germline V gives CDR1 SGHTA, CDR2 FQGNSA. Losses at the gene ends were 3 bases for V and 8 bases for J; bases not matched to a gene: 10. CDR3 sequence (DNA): TGTGCCAGCAGCTTCGCTAGCGGAGTCGGGTATGAGCAGTTCTTC. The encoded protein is CASSFASGVGYEQFF.

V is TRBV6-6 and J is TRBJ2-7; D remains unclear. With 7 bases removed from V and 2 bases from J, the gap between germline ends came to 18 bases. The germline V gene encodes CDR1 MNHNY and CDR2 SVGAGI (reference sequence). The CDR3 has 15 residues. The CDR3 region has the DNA TGTGCCAGCATCAACGGGCGGCAAACCCCCTACGAGCAGTACTTC. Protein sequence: CASINGRQTPYEQYF.

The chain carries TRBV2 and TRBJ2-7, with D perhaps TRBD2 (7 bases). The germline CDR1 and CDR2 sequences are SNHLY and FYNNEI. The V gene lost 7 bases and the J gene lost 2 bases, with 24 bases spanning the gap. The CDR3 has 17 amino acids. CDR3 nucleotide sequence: TGTGCCAGCATCACGGGGGGCTCCAAGGTTTTTACCTACGAGCAGTACTTC. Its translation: CASITGGSKVFTYEQYF.

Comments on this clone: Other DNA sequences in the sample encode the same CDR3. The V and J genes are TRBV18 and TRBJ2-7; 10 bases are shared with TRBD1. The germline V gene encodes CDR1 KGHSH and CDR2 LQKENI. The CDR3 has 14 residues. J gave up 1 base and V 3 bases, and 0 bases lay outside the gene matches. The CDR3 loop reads CASSPGQGSYEQYF. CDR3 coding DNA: TGTGCCAGCTCACCGGGACAGGGGTCCTACGAGCAGTACTTC. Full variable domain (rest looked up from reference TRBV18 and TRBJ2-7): NAGVMQNPRHLVRRRGQEARLRCSPMKGHSHVYWYRQLPEEGLKFMVYLQKENIIDESGMPKERFSAEFPKEGPSILRIQQVVRGDSAAYFCASSPGQGSYEQYFGPGTRLTVT.

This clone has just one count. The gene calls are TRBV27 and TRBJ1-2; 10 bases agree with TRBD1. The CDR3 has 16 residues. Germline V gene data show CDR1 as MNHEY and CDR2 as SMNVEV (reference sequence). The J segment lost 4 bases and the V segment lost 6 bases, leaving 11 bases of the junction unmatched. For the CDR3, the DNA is TGTGCCAGCAGAGACCGAGAGGACAGGGGGTCCTATGGCTACACCTTC. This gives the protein CASRDREDRGSYGYTF.

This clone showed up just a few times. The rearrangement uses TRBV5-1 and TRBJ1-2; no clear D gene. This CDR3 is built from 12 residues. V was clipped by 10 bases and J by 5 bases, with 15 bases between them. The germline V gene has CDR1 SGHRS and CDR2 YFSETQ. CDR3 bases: TGCGCCTCCACTCGGGAGGGTTATGGCTACACCTTC. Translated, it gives CASTREGYGYTF.

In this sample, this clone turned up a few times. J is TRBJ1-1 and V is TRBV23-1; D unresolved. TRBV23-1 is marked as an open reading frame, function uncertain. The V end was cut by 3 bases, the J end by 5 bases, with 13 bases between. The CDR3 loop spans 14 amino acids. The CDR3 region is CASSHTREVTEAFF. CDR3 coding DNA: TGCGCCAGCAGTCACACAAGGGAGGTTACTGAAGCTTTCTTT.

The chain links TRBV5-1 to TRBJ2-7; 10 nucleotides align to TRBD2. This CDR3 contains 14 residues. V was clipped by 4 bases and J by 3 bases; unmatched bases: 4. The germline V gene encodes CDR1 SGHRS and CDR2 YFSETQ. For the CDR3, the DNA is TGCGCCAGCAGCAGGACTAGCGGAAACTACGAGCAGTACTTC. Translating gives CASSRTSGNYEQYF. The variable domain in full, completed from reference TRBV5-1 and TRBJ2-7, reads KAGVTQTPRYLIKTRGQQVTLSCSPISGHRSVSWYQQTPGQGLQFLFEYFSETQRNKGNFPGRFSGRQFSNSRSEMNVSTLELGDSALYLCASSRTSGNYEQYFGPGTRLTVT.

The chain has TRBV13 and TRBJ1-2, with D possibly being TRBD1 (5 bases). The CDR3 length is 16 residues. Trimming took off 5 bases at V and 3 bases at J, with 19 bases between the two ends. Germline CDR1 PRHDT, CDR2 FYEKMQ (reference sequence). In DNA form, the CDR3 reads TGTGCCAGCAGCCCACGGGGCGGCGGAGCCTACTATGGCTACACCTTC. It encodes CASSPRGGGAYYGYTF.

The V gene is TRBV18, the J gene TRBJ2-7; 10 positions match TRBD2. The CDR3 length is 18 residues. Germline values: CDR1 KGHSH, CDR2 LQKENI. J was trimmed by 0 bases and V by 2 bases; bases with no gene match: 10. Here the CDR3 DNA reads TGTGCCAGCTCACCAGCCGCCGCACTAGCGGGGAGCTCCTACGAGCAGTACTTC. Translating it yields CASSPAAALAGSSYEQYF.

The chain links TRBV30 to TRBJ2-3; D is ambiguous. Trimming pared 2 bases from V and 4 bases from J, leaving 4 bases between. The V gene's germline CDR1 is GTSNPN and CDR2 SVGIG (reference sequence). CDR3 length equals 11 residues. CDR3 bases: TGTGCCTGGAGTTTGCCAGATACGCAGTATTTT. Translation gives CAWSLPDTQYF.

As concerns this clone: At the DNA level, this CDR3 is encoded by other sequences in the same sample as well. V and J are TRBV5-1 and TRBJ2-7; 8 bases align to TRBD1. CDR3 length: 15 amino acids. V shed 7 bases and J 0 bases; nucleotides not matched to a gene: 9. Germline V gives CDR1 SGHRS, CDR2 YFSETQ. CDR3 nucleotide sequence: TGCGCCAGCTCCCCGACGGGGACAGGCTCCTACGAGCAGTACTTC. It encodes CASSPTGTGSYEQYF.

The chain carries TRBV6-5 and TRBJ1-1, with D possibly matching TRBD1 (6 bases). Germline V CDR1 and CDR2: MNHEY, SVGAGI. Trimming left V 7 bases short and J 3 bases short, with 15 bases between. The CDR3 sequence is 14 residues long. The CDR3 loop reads CASIPRGAYTEAFF. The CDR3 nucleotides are TGTGCCAGCATACCCCGGGGGGCGTACACTGAAGCTTTCTTT.

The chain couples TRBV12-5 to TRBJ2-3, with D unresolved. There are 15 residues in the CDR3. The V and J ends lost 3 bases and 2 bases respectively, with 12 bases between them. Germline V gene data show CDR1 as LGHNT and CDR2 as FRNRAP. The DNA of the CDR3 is TGTGCTAGTGGTTTCGGCACCTTCGACACAGATACGCAGTATTTT. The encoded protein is CASGFGTFDTDTQYF.

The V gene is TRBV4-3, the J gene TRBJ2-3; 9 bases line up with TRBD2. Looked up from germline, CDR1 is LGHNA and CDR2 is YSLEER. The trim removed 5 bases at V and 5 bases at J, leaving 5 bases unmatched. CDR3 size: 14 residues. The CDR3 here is CASSSSGEKDTQYF. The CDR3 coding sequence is TGCGCCAGCAGCTCTAGCGGGGAGAAAGATACGCAGTATTTT.

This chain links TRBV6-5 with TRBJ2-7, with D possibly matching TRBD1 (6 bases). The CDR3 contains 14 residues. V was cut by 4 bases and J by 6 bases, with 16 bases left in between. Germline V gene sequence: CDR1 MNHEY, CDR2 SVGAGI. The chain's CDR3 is CASSLGQGYGEQYF. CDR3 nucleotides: TGTGCCAGCAGTTTGGGGCAGGGGTATGGCGAGCAGTACTTC.

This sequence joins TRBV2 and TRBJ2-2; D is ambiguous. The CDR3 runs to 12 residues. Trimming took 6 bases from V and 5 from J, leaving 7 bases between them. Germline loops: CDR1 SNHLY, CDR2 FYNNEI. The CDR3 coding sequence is TGTGCCAGCAGAAACCGAACCGGGGAGCTGTTTTTT. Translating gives CASRNRTGELFF. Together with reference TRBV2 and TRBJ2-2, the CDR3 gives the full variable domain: EPEVTQTPSHQVTQMGQEVILRCVPISNHLYFYWYRQILGQKVEFLVSFYNNEISEKSEIFDDQFSVERPDGSNFTLKIRSTKLEDSAMYFCASRNRTGELFFGEGSRLTVL.

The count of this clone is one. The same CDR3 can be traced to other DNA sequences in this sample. Written as DNA, the CDR3 is TGCAGCGTTGCTAGCTCTGGGGCCAACGTCCTGACTTTC. As protein: CSVASSGANVLTF. The chain carries TRBV29-1 and TRBJ2-6, with D unresolved. Trimming left V 4 bases short and J 0 bases short, with 4 bases between. Germline V lookup: CDR1 SQVTM, CDR2 ANQGSEA. CDR3 size: 13 residues.